The next 31 T cell receptor beta chains were all read from a single sample in a study of immune cell composition in non-small cell lung cancer. The protocol was immunoSEQ multiplex PCR, while the TCRdb copy is restricted to in-frame clones and leaves out a portion. The table shows about 11,000 clones, with 50% to 75% occurring only once. The material sequenced was lung tumor tissue. These receptors were collected from a human donor with non-small cell lung cancer.

The chain joins TRBV7-9 to TRBJ1-1; D uncertain. Between the trimmed V and J ends, which lost 1 base and 0 bases, there was a span of 3 bases. The length of the CDR3 is 13 residues. CDR1 and CDR2 from the germline V gene are SEHNR and FQNEAQ (reference sequence). The CDR3: CASSLDMNTEAFF. DNA for the CDR3: TGTGCCAGCAGCTTAGACATGAACACTGAAGCTTTCTTT. Filled out from reference TRBV7-9 and TRBJ1-1, the complete variable domain reads DTGVSQNPRHKITKRGQNVTFRCDPISEHNRLYWYRQTLGQGPEFLTYFQNEAQLEKSRLLSDRFSAERPKGSFSTLEIQRTEQGDSAMYLCASSLDMNTEAFFGQGTRLTVV.

This clone was observed a few times. This sequence joins TRBV27 and TRBJ2-5; weak D call: TRBD1 (5 bases). The CDR3 runs 13 residues. V lost 5 bases, J lost 2 bases, and 9 bases lay in between. In germline, CDR1 is MNHEY, CDR2 SMNVEV (reference sequence). The CDR3 sequence: CASSRRVQETQYF. Written as DNA, the CDR3 is TGTGCCAGCAGTCGCAGGGTACAAGAGACCCAGTACTTC.

This rearrangement joins TRBV9 to TRBJ2-3, with TRBD2 identical over 15 bases. Germline V CDR1 and CDR2: SGDLS, YYNGEE. With 1 base clipped from V and 3 bases from J, the junction kept 6 bases outside the gene matches. There are 18 residues in the CDR3. CDR3 bases: TGTGCCAGCAGCGTAACTCCGGGACTAGCGGGGGGTACAGATACGCAGTATTTT. It yields the protein CASSVTPGLAGGTDTQYF.

CDR3 sequence (DNA): TGCGCCAGCAGCCAGGGGGGACTAGCGGGAACAGATACGCAGTATTTT. Its protein product is CASSQGGLAGTDTQYF. The rearrangement joins TRBV4-3 to TRBJ2-3; 13 bases agree with TRBD2. With 3 bases clipped from V and 3 bases from J, the junction kept 3 bases outside the gene matches. CDR3 length: 16 residues. Germline V gene lookup returns CDR1 LGHNA and CDR2 YSLEER.

The V call is TRBV27, the J call TRBJ2-1; 13 positions agree with TRBD2. V gave up 10 bases and J gave up 3 bases; unmatched junction bases: 6. The CDR3 has 15 residues. CDR1 and CDR2 from the germline V gene are MNHEY and SMNVEV (reference sequence). The CDR3 region is CATRTSGSYYNEQFF. Written as DNA, the CDR3 is TGTGCCACCCGGACTAGCGGGAGTTACTACAATGAGCAGTTCTTC.

CDR3 loop: CASSLARKETQYF. CDR3 DNA: TGTGCCAGCAGCTTGGCTAGAAAGGAGACCCAGTACTTC. V and J are TRBV5-6 and TRBJ2-5; no clear D gene. Per germline, CDR1 SGHDT and CDR2 YYEEEE. Trimming stripped 0 bases from V and 5 bases from J, with 8 bases between. The CDR3 extends over 13 amino acids.

The rearrangement links TRBV30 to TRBJ1-2, with a weak D call TRBD1 (6 bases). The CDR3 has 13 residues. The germline V gene encodes CDR1 GTSNPN and CDR2 SVGIG (reference sequence). Between the trimmed V and J ends, which lost 3 bases and 8 bases, there was a span of 16 bases. In DNA form, the CDR3 reads TGTGCCTGGAGCAGACAGGTGCGGGAGGGCTACACCTTC. Protein product: CAWSRQVREGYTF.

This clone has just a few counts. The V call is TRBV6-6, the J call TRBJ2-7, with D tentatively TRBD1 (5 bases). V dropped 6 bases and J dropped 6 bases, with 21 bases sitting between them. The CDR3 is 15 residues long. Germline-derived CDR1 and CDR2 are MNHNY and SVGAGI (reference sequence). This CDR3 is CASSLQGGSRTEQYF. The CDR3 region has the DNA TGTGCCAGCAGCCTTCAGGGCGGCAGTAGAACCGAGCAGTACTTC.

This chain connects TRBV15 to TRBJ2-7, with 9 nucleotides matching TRBD1. J was trimmed by 6 bases and V by 4 bases; bases with no gene match: 4. Germline-derived CDR1 and CDR2 are LNHNV and YYDKDF (reference sequence). This CDR3 is 13 amino acids long. Here the CDR3 reads CATSIGTGPEQYF. In DNA form, the CDR3 reads TGTGCCACCAGCATAGGGACAGGGCCCGAGCAGTACTTC.

The chain carries TRBV28 and TRBJ2-5; TRBD2 agrees at 10 bases. The germline V gene has CDR1 MDHEN and CDR2 SYDVKM. V trimming: 6 bases; J trimming: 5 bases; junction bases outside the gene matches: 6. The CDR3 spans 14 residues. CDR3 DNA: TGTGCCAGCAGCGAAGCGGGAGGGCGGGAGACCCAGTACTTC. It yields the protein CASSEAGGRETQYF.

This clone was seen a few times. This chain joins TRBV30 and TRBJ1-2, with 8 nucleotides matching TRBD1. V shed 0 bases and J 6 bases; nucleotides not matched to a gene: 6. The CDR3 length is 14 residues. Germline-derived CDR1 and CDR2 are GTSNPN and SVGIG (reference sequence). In DNA form, the CDR3 reads TGTGCCTGGAGTGTAGGTGCAGGGGGCGATGGCTACACCTTC. This codes for CAWSVGAGGDGYTF.

V is TRBV11-2 and J is TRBJ1-1, with 7 nucleotides matching TRBD1. This CDR3 contains 15 residues. Germline trimming cut 5 bases from V and 1 base from J; bases unmatched to any gene: 7. In germline, CDR1 is SGHAT, CDR2 FQNNGV. CDR3 nucleotides: TGTGCCAGCAGCCACAGGGGCGTGAGGAACACTGAAGCTTTCTTT. This encodes CASSHRGVRNTEAFF.

The DNA for the CDR3 is TGTGCCAGCAGCTTGGACACGTTATACGAGCAGTACTTC. It specifies CASSLDTLYEQYF. The chain joins TRBV6-1 to TRBJ2-7; D might be TRBD1 (5 bases). CDR3 size: 13 residues. Germline assignment: CDR1 MNHNS and CDR2 SASEGT. V lost 6 bases to trimming and J lost 4 bases, with 13 bases between them.

The genes are TRBV25-1 and TRBJ1-5; D not certain. This CDR3 contains 13 residues. Trimming pared 7 bases from V and 2 bases from J, leaving 9 bases between. The V gene's germline CDR1 is MGHDK and CDR2 SYGVNS. The CDR3 nucleotides are TGTGCCAGCAAGGGAGGCGGCAATCAGCCCCAGCATTTT. It translates to CASKGGGNQPQHF. The full variable domain, rest sourced from reference TRBV25-1 and TRBJ1-5, is EADIYQTPRYLVIGTGKKITLECSQTMGHDKMYWYQQDPGMELHLIHYSYGVNSTEKGDLSSESTVSRIRTEHFPLTLESARPSHTSQYLCASKGGGNQPQHFGDGTRLSIL.

The rearrangement uses TRBV5-1 and TRBJ2-2; possibly TRBD1 for D (6 bases). The CDR3 sequence is 14 residues long. Trimming stripped 4 bases from V and 4 bases from J, with 11 bases between. Germline CDR1 and CDR2: SGHRS and YFSETQ. The CDR3 coding sequence is TGCGCCAGCAGCCCCCAGACAGGCACCGGGGAGCTGTTTTTT. This gives the protein CASSPQTGTGELFF.

The V call is TRBV6-5, the J call TRBJ1-2, with TRBD1 matching 8 bases. The CDR3 extends over 15 amino acids. Germline CDR1 MNHEY, CDR2 SVGAGI. V lost 4 bases and J lost 4; bases outside the gene matches: 8. The chain's CDR3 is CASSFLQGGVYGYTF. CDR3 coding DNA: TGTGCCAGCAGTTTCCTACAGGGGGGTGTCTATGGCTACACCTTC.

This clone appeared a few times. V and J are TRBV7-8 and TRBJ2-7; tentatively, D is TRBD1 (5 bases). V was pared by 0 bases and J by 3 bases, with 12 bases between. Germline V lookup: CDR1 SGHVS, CDR2 FQNEAQ. The CDR3 spans 15 residues. The chain's CDR3 is CASSLASRARYEQYF. The DNA for the CDR3 is TGTGCCAGCAGCTTAGCGTCCAGGGCACGCTACGAGCAGTACTTC.

The V gene is TRBV4-2, the J gene TRBJ1-2, with no clear D. This CDR3 region has 15 residues. Germline assignment: CDR1 LGHNA and CDR2 YNFKEQ. V was clipped by 0 bases and J by 8 bases, with 16 bases between them. The CDR3 DNA sequence: TGTGCCAGCAGCCAAGACCTAGTCGGGGTTCGGGGCTACACCTTC. It translates to CASSQDLVGVRGYTF.

V and J are TRBV7-2 and TRBJ2-2; D might be TRBD2 (6 bases). V lost 3 bases to trimming and J lost 1 base, with 12 bases between them. Germline loops: CDR1 SGHTA, CDR2 FQGNSA. CDR3 size: 16 residues. The CDR3 spells CASSFNGGGNTGELFF. Here the CDR3 DNA reads TGTGCCAGCAGCTTTAATGGGGGAGGGAACACCGGGGAGCTGTTTTTT.

The chain combines TRBV7-2 with TRBJ1-2, with D unclear. Per the germline V gene, CDR1 is SGHTA and CDR2 is FQGNSA. The V and J ends lost 0 bases and 6 bases respectively, with 17 bases between them. The CDR3 has 16 residues. The CDR3 sequence: CASSLAARPTIDGYTF. The CDR3 DNA reads as TGTGCCAGCAGCTTAGCGGCTCGACCGACAATAGATGGCTACACCTTC. The entire variable domain, with the rest obtained from reference TRBV7-2 and TRBJ1-2, is as follows: GAGVSQSPSNKVTEKGKDVELRCDPISGHTALYWYRQSLGQGLEFLIYFQGNSAPDKSGLPSDRFSAERTGGSVSTLTIQRTQQEDSAVYLCASSLAARPTIDGYTFGSGTRLTVV.

The rearrangement links TRBV5-6 to TRBJ2-7, with D maybe TRBD1 (6 bases). From germline, CDR1 is SGHDT and CDR2 YYEEEE. The CDR3 covers 14 residues. Deletions cut 4 bases from V and 2 bases from J, with 13 bases between. CDR3 coding DNA: TGTGCCAGCAGCACTTTCACAGGGACCTACGAGCAGTACTTC. Protein product: CASSTFTGTYEQYF. Together with reference TRBV5-6 and TRBJ2-7, the CDR3 gives the full variable domain: DAGVTQSPTHLIKTRGQQVTLRCSPKSGHDTVSWYQQALGQGPQFIFQYYEEEERQRGNFPDRFSGHQFPNYSSELNVNALLLGDSALYLCASSTFTGTYEQYFGPGTRLTVT.

The chain couples TRBV28 to TRBJ1-4; 8 bases match TRBD1. CDR3 size: 15 residues. Unmatched junction bases numbered 5, after V lost 5 bases and J lost 3 bases. The germline CDR1 and CDR2 sequences are MDHEN and SYDVKM. CDR3: CASSPYRGANEKLFF. The CDR3 nucleotides read TGTGCCAGCAGTCCGTACAGGGGGGCTAATGAAAAACTGTTTTTT.

On this clone itself: An end of the junction does not agree with germline; a read error may underlie this. J is TRBJ2-1 and V is TRBV7-2; a weak D match, TRBD1 (6 bases). Germline V gene lookup returns CDR1 SGHTA and CDR2 FQGNSA. The CDR3 sequence is 14 residues long. The CDR3 reads CASTLYGIGQEQFF. The CDR3 nucleotides are TGTGCCAGCACCTTATACGGGATAGGACAGGAGCAGTTCTTC.

The rearrangement joins TRBV6-5 to TRBJ2-7, with TRBD1 matching over 9 bases. CDR3 size: 15 residues. In germline, CDR1 is MNHEY, CDR2 SVGAGI. The trim removed 7 bases at V and 1 base at J, leaving 8 bases unmatched. The CDR3 sequence is CASNKRGQGSYEQYF. In DNA form, the CDR3 reads TGTGCCAGCAACAAAAGGGGACAGGGTTCCTACGAGCAGTACTTC.

The chain has TRBV13 and TRBJ2-7; 11 bases map to TRBD2. The germline V gene has CDR1 PRHDT and CDR2 FYEKMQ (reference sequence). This CDR3 contains 15 residues. The ends lost 3 bases at V and 5 bases at J; junction bases unmatched: 6. The CDR3 coding sequence is TGTGCCAGCAGCTTTACTAGCGGGAGTACCCACGAGCAGTACTTC. Its protein is CASSFTSGSTHEQYF.

The V call is TRBV27, the J call TRBJ1-1, with 8 bases fitting TRBD1. V lost 5 bases to trimming and J lost 1 base; unmatched junction nucleotides: 15. CDR1 and CDR2 (germline): MNHEY, SMNVEV (reference sequence). The CDR3 totals 18 residues. CDR3 protein: CASSPTPQGASGNTEAFF. CDR3 nucleotide sequence: TGTGCCAGCAGTCCGACCCCCCAGGGGGCCTCTGGGAACACTGAAGCTTTCTTT.

There are a few counts of this clone. The V call is TRBV7-9, the J call TRBJ2-2; 8 nucleotides match TRBD2. Per the germline V gene, CDR1 is SEHNR and CDR2 is FQNEAQ (reference sequence). The CDR3 sequence is 15 residues long. V lost 3 bases, J lost 3 bases, and 3 bases stayed unmatched. The CDR3: CASSFGTSHTGELFF. CDR3 DNA sequence: TGTGCCAGCAGCTTCGGGACTAGTCACACCGGGGAGCTGTTTTTT.

Points on this clone: Germline is not matched at one junction end, which may reflect a read error. The V gene is TRBV7-7, the J gene TRBJ2-5, with 7 positions matching TRBD1. Germline V gene data show CDR1 as SSHAT and CDR2 as FNYEAQ (reference sequence). The CDR3 spans 15 residues. CDR3 amino acids: CASSMTGTVAETQYF. CDR3 nucleotides: TGTGCTAGCAGCATGACAGGGACGGTAGCAGAGACCCAGTACTTC.

Concerning this clone: One end of the junction varies from germline; a read error may be responsible. The chain recombines TRBV7-7 with TRBJ2-2; perhaps TRBD2 as D (7 bases). Germline lookup yields CDR1 SSHAT and CDR2 FNYEAQ (reference sequence). This CDR3 region has 15 residues. The chain's CDR3 is CASSRGALGTGELFF. For the CDR3, the DNA is TGTGCTAGCAGCCGGGGGGCCCTGGGGACCGGGGAGCTGTTTTTT.

The chain links TRBV20-1 to TRBJ2-2; D is unclear. The CDR3 is 11 amino acids. CDR1 is DFQATT and CDR2 is SNEGSKA in the germline V gene (reference sequence). Trimming removed 7 bases from V and 6 bases from J, with 9 bases in between. CDR3 region: CSVESPGELFF. The CDR3 DNA reads TGCAGTGTAGAGTCCCCCGGGGAGCTGTTTTTT.

The rearrangement joins TRBV7-6 to TRBJ2-7; TRBD1 aligns across 9 bases. CDR3 length: 14 residues. Germline V CDR1 and CDR2: SGHVS, FNYEAQ. J lost 4 bases, V lost 1 base, and 2 bases had no gene match. As DNA, the CDR3 is TGTGCCAGCAGCTTAGACGACAGGGGGTACGAGCAGTACTTC. This gives the protein CASSLDDRGYEQYF.